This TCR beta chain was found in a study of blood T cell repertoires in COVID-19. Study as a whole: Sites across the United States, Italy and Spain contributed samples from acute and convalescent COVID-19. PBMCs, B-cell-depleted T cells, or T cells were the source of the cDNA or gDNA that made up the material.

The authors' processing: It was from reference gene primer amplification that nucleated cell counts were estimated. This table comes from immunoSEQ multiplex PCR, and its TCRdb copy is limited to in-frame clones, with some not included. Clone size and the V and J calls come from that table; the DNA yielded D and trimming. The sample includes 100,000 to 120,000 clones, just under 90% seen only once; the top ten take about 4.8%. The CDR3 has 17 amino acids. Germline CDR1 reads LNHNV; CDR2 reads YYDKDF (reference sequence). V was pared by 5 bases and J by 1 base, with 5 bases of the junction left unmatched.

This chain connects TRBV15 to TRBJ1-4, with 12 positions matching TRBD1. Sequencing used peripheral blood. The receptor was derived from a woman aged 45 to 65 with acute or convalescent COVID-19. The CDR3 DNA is TGTGCCACCAGCGTGGGACAGGGGGCTCTAACTAATGAAAAACTGTTTTTT. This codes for CATSVGQGALTNEKLFF. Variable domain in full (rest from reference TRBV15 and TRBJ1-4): DAMVIQNPRYQVTQFGKPVTLSCSQTLNHNVMYWYQQKSSQAPKLLFHYYDKDFNNEADTPDNFQSRRPNTSFCFLDIRSPGLGDTAMYLCATSVGQGALTNEKLFFGSGTQLSVL.